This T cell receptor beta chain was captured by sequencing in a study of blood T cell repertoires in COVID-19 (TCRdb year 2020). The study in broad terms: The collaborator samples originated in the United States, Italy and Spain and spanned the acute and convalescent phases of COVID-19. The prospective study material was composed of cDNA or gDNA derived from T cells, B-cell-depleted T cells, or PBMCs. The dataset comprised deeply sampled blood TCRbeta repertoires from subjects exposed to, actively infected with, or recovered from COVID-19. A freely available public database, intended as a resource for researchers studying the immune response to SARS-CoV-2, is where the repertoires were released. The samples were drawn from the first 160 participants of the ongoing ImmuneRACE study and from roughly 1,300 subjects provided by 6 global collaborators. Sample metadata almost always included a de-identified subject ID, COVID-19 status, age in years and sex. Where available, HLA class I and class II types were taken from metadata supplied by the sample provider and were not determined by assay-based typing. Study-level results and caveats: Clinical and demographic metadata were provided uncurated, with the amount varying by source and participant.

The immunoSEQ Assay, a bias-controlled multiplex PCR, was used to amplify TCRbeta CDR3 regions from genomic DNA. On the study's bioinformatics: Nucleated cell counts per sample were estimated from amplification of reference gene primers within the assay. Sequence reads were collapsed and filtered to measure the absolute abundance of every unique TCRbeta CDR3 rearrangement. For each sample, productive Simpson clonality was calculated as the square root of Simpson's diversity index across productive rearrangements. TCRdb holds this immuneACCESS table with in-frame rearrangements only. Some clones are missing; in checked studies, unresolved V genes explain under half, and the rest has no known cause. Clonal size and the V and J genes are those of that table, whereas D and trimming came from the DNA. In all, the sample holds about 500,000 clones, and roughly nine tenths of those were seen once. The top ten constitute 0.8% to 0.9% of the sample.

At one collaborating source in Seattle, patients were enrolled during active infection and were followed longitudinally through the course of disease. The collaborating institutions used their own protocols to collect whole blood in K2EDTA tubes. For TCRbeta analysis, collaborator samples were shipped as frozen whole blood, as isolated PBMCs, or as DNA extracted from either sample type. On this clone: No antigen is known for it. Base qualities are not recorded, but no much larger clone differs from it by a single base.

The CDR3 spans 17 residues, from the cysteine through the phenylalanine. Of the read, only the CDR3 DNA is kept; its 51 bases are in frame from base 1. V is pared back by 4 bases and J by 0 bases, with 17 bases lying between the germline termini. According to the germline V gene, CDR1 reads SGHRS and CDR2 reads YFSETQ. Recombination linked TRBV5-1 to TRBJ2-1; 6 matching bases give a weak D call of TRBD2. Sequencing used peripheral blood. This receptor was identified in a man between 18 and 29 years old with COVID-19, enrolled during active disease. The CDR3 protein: CASSRTGLSSSYNEQFF. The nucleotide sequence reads TGCGCCAGCAGCAGAACGGGACTCTCGAGCTCCTACAATGAGCAGTTCTTC.